This TCR beta chain was identified during a study of shared clonotypes between healthy human individuals (dated by TCRdb to 2020 to 2022). Context from the whole study: The cohort comprised two women and three men aged 18 to 49 years. For each donor, CD4 naive and CD4 memory were each run on three plates, CD8 naive on two plates, and CD8 memory on one plate. The study deeply sequenced blood TCR repertoires of five healthy adults to estimate repertoire size and the extent of clonotype sharing between individuals. To increase sequencing depth and limit assay-specific biases, different laboratories used diverse techniques to prepare libraries and sequence TCR repertoires. Between about 0.8 and 8.9 billion PBMCs per donor were obtained by leukapheresis. The paper's findings and limits, for the study overall: Pairwise subsampling indicated that sequencing depth was expected to affect the degree of clonotype sharing among donors. Larger estimated clonotype richness was generally found for naive subsets than for memory subsets. Rarefaction of sorted-subset datasets indicated incomplete sequencing despite the large sequencing depth. Higher generation probabilities were observed for clonotypes shared by all four sorted-subset donors than for non-shared clonotypes. When a few donors were compared, the shared fraction of clonotypes was around 4.6% for naive CD4, roughly 3.4% for naive CD8, about 2.5% for memory CD4, and less than 0.5% for memory CD8. The genetic and exposure-history diversity represented was limited by the small number of donors. Sampling was limited to blood, and TCR repertoires in tissue likely differ from TCR repertoires in blood.

About this clone: Its antigen remains undetermined. Per-nucleotide qualities are absent, and no much larger clonotype sits a single base away. Other DNA sequences of this sample code for an identical CDR3.

CD8 naive samples were CD45RO-negative cells positively selected for CCR7, giving a CD45RA+CCR7+ population that excluded TemRA cells. Healthy HIV-negative adults with no recently reported acute infections or vaccinations were included as donors. Every donor was a Caucasian adult residing in Nashville, Tennessee, USA. Blood was obtained by leukapheresis, after which PBMCs were separated by Ficoll-Histopaque density gradient centrifugation and cryopreserved in liquid nitrogen vapor phase. Purity and quantity of every magnetically sorted T cell population were checked by analytical flow cytometry. Genomic DNA was isolated from every sorted fraction and measured by UV absorbance on a Nanodrop 2000c. Using the deep immunoSEQ assay, multiplex PCR amplified TCR CDR3 regions from genomic DNA. For each cell subset, the extracted genomic DNA was distributed evenly across all wells of several immunoSEQ 96-well plates, and each plate served as one replicate. For sorted subsets, approximately 190 ng of genomic DNA, equivalent to 30,000 or so T cell genomes, went into each replicate PCR. Purified libraries were measured with a Qubit 3.0 fluorometer, size-checked on a Bioanalyzer 2100, and measured again with the KAPA Library Quantification kit. Every immunoSEQ 96-well plate was sequenced on a separate single-read 150-cycle Illumina NextSeq 550 flow cell. The source study handled its data this way. Because the immunoSEQ output held only junctional sequences and lacked quality scores, the filtering could not match the filtering applied to full-length reads. To assign V/J genes and CDR3, sequences were annotated using PyIR, a Python wrapper for IgBLAST v1.9, with IMGT germline references. Reads with weak V/J assignments (E-value above 1e-6), missing CDR3, stop codons, out-of-frame junctions, or ambiguous translated residues were removed. V3J clonotypes were defined as sequences sharing an identical inferred V gene, J gene, and CDR3 amino acid sequence. To compute the percentage overlap between repertoires, the number of shared unique clonotypes was divided by the size of the smaller repertoire. RTK rarefaction, the Chao1 estimator, and Recon v2.1 estimates of unobserved clonotypes were used to assess repertoire richness. For all TCRbeta clonotypes obtained by the gDNA method from a few donors, generation probabilities were computed with OLGA. The table comes from immuneACCESS by way of TCRdb, which keeps in-frame sequences with V and J called. Part of the clones is missing from these tables; in studies checked, under half for an unresolved V gene and the rest for unknown reasons. The DNA was the basis for D and trimming; V, J and clone size are from that table. The sample table records some 1,900,000 clones; over 85% of these occur just once. 1.2% of the sample belongs to the ten largest clones.

A distance of 15 bases separates the germline ends of V and J, which lose 4 bases and 7 bases respectively. The germline V gene encodes CDR1 SGHNT and CDR2 YYREEE (reference sequence). The CDR3 measures 13 amino acids from cysteine to phenylalanine. Only the CDR3 region is kept as DNA, spanning 39 bases read in frame from base 1. Material: naive CD8+ T cells sorted from blood. This specimen's cell subset or site label, interpreted: CD45RA+CCR7+. The sequence joins TRBV5-4 to TRBJ2-7; a weak D assignment points to TRBD2 (6 bases agree). This receptor was taken from a man younger than 35 in good health. The sequenced DNA: TGTGCCAGCAGCCCCTCGGGGGTAGGGGAGCAGTACTTC. Its protein product is CASSPSGVGEQYF. The entire variable domain, with the stretches around the CDR3 drawn from the reference TRBV5-4 and TRBJ2-7 proteins, is ETGVTQSPTHLIKTRGQQVTLRCSSQSGHNTVSWYQQALGQGPQFIFQYYREEENGRGNFPPRFSGLQFPNYSSELNVNALELDDSALYLCASSPSGVGEQYFGPGTRLTVT.